This TCR beta chain was retrieved from a study of CD8 T cells in Susac syndrome. Sequencing of TCR beta was performed on blood CD8+ and CD4+ T cells. CDR1 is SEHNR and CDR2 is FQNEAQ in the germline V gene (reference sequence). CDR3 length: 15 amino acids. V lost 5 bases to trimming and J lost 0 bases, with 12 bases between them. With random hexamers, roughly 0.5 to 1 ug RNA was reverse transcribed. Amplification of the TCR beta CDR3 was carried out by immunoSEQ multiplex PCR, which spanned a total of 54 Vbeta and 13 Jbeta segments. MiXCR, run by TCRdb on the immunoSEQ multiplex PCR reads, gives a single entry per CDR3 protein. This sample has some 200,000 distinct CDR3 sequences, with 85% to 95% found just once.

Sequencing was done on a sample of CD8+ T cells from PBMCs. This TCR was sampled from a human donor with Susac syndrome. The rearrangement links TRBV7-9 to TRBJ2-3; D remains ambiguous. The CDR3 spells CASSQTLTSTDTQYF. CDR3 in DNA: TGTGCCAGCAGCCAAACATTGACTAGCACAGATACGCAGTATTTT.